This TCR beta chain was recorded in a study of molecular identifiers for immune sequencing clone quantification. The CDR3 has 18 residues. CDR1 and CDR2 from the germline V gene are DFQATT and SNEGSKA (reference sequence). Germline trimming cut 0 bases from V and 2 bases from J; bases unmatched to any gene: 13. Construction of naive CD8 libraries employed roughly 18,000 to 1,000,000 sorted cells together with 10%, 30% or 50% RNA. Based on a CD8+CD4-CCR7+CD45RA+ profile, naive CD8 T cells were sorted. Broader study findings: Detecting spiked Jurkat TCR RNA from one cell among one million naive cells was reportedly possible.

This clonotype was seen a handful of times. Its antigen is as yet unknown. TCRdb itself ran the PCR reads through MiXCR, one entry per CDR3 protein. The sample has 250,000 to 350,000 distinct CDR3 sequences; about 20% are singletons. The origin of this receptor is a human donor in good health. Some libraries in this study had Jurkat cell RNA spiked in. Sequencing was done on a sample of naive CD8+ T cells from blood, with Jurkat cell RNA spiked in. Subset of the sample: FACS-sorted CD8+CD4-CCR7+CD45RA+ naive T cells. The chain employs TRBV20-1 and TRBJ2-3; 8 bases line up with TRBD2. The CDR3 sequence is CSARDPQLAATSTDTQYF. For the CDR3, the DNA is TGCAGTGCTAGAGATCCGCAACTAGCGGCGACATCCACAGATACGCAGTATTTT.